This T cell receptor (beta chain) was observed in a study of T cells after yellow fever vaccination. Study-wide background: Fractions of low cell number were prepared using SMART-Seq v4 Ultra Low Input.

General observations from the study: Researchers cautioned that FACS-sorted repertoires could harbor abundant clonotypes contaminating from the bulk population.

TCRdb reanalysed the 5' RACE reads using MiXCR and keeps one entry per CDR3 protein. Among more than 200,000 distinct CDR3 sequences, more than 3.5% were seen once, and the ten largest hold under 20%. This clonotype was counted many times. Its antigen remains unknown. Germline assignment: CDR1 MNHNS and CDR2 SASEGT. Trimming took 6 bases from V and 0 from J, leaving 17 bases between them. The CDR3 loop spans 16 amino acids. This sequence was found in a young man who received the YFV17D yellow fever vaccine. The chain employs TRBV6-1 and TRBJ1-1, with unresolved D. The source material was PBMCs, sampled 15 days after the yellow fever booster vaccination. CDR3 protein: CASRWVQTLVNTEAFF. As DNA, the CDR3 is TGTGCCAGCAGGTGGGTACAAACGCTGGTGAACACTGAAGCTTTCTTT.